What follows are 14 T cell receptor beta chains derived from one specimen sequenced in a study of early T cells in non-severe SARS-CoV-2 infection. TCRdb re-analysed the 5' RACE reads in MiXCR, keeping a single row per CDR3 protein. This repertoire shows about 40,000 distinct CDR3 sequences, less than 30% found once; its top ten account for around 5%. This sample comprised whole blood, obtained at baseline. The origin of the receptors is an adult who was a healthcare worker with PCR-confirmed SARS-CoV-2 infection or an uninfected control (not recorded which).

CDR3 DNA: TGTGCCAGCAGCCAAACCGGGACAGGGTATGTAGATACGCAGTATTTT. Its translation is CASSQTGTGYVDTQYF. The chain carries TRBV3-1 and TRBJ2-3; 9 nucleotides agree with TRBD1. From germline, CDR1 is LGHDT and CDR2 YNNKEL (reference sequence). V trimming: 2 bases; J trimming: 5 bases; junction bases outside the gene matches: 8. This CDR3 contains 16 residues.

This chain joins TRBV11-2 and TRBJ2-5, with a weak D call TRBD2 (5 bases). The CDR3 runs to 14 residues. The V and J ends lost 5 bases and 5 bases respectively, with 15 bases between them. CDR1 and CDR2 (germline): SGHAT, FQNNGV. Here the CDR3 DNA reads TGTGCCAGCAGCCCCATAGCCGGGGTGGAGACCCAGTACTTC. Its translation: CASSPIAGVETQYF.

This clonotype was counted ten times or more. The V call is TRBV12-3 or TRBV12-4, the J call TRBJ1-3; no reliable D call. The CDR3 length is 13 residues. V gave up 1 base and J gave up 6 bases, with 7 bases separating them. The CDR3 sequence: CASSLDRLNTIYF. CDR3 sequence (DNA): TGTGCCAGCAGTTTAGACAGACTAAACACCATATATTTT.

The table lists this clonotype with many counts. This chain connects TRBV11-2 to TRBJ1-1; D not certain. Germline CDR1 SGHAT, CDR2 FQNNGV. This CDR3 spans 13 amino acids. With 3 bases removed from V and 2 bases from J, the gap between germline ends came to 7 bases. The CDR3 bases are TGTGCCAGCAGCTTGTGGGAAAACACTGAAGCTTTCTTT. It translates to CASSLWENTEAFF. The whole variable domain, remainder taken from reference TRBV11-2 and TRBJ1-1, is EAGVAQSPRYKIIEKRQSVAFWCNPISGHATLYWYQQILGQGPKLLIQFQNNGVVDDSQLPKDRFSAERLKGVDSTLKIQPAKLEDSAVYLCASSLWENTEAFFGQGTRLTVV.

This clonotype was seen only a few times. The chain is built from TRBV14 and TRBJ2-3; D perhaps matches TRBD1 (8 bases). Trimming removed 4 bases at V and 3 bases at J, with 14 bases between. The germline gives CDR1 SGHDN, CDR2 FVKESK. The CDR3 is 15 amino acids. The CDR3 coding sequence is TGTGCCAGCAGCCCCGGACAGGGAGGGACAGATACGCAGTATTTT. Translated: CASSPGQGGTDTQYF.

The chain recombines TRBV11-3 with TRBJ2-2; weak D call: TRBD2 (5 bases). Germline assignment: CDR1 SGHNT and CDR2 YENEEA. The CDR3 is 15 amino acids. V was cut by 5 bases and J by 4 bases, with 14 bases left in between. The CDR3 spells CASSHSDSVTGELFF. The CDR3 coding sequence is TGTGCCAGCAGCCACTCGGACTCAGTCACCGGGGAGCTGTTTTTT.

The genes are TRBV4-1 and TRBJ2-6, with 9 bases that match TRBD1. Germline CDR1 and CDR2: MGHRA and YSYEKL. The length of the CDR3 is 17 residues. The V and J ends lost 3 bases and 2 bases, in that order; junction bases with no gene match: 5. The CDR3 nucleotides read TGCGCCAGCAGCCACGAGGGGACAGGGACTGGGGCCAACGTCCTGACTTTC. It is translated as CASSHEGTGTGANVLTF.

V is TRBV11-2 and J is TRBJ2-2; D may match TRBD1 or TRBD2 (6 bases each). The germline CDR1 and CDR2 sequences are SGHAT and FQNNGV. V dropped 5 bases and J dropped 2 bases, with 12 bases sitting between them. The CDR3 has 15 residues. The CDR3 loop reads CASSAGHPNTGELFF. The CDR3 DNA reads TGTGCCAGCAGCGCGGGACACCCTAACACCGGGGAGCTGTTTTTT.

This clonotype was recorded at least ten times. This chain links TRBV10-2 with TRBJ2-7; the D is unclear. Germline V gene sequence: CDR1 WSHSY, CDR2 SAAADI. V lost 2 bases, J lost 0 bases, and 11 bases lay in between. CDR3 length: 15 residues. The CDR3: CASSEAEYLSYEQYF. The CDR3 DNA follows: TGCGCCAGCAGTGAGGCCGAGTACCTCTCCTACGAGCAGTACTTC.

There are a few counts of this clonotype. The chain combines TRBV10-3 with TRBJ2-3; 10 bases align to TRBD2. The germline V gene encodes CDR1 ENHRY and CDR2 SYGVKD. The CDR3 runs to 15 residues. V lost 5 bases and J lost 1; bases outside the gene matches: 3. CDR3 sequence: CAISSLAGGTDTQYF. The CDR3 DNA sequence: TGTGCCATCAGTTCTCTAGCGGGGGGCACAGATACGCAGTATTTT.

This clonotype was seen a handful of times. This chain links TRBV6-5 with TRBJ1-4; 10 nucleotides line up with TRBD1. This CDR3 is 15 amino acids long. CDR1 MNHEY and CDR2 SVGAGI come from the germline V gene. V lost 0 bases and J lost 6; bases outside the gene matches: 1. The chain's CDR3 is CASSYSGTGDEKLFF. The CDR3 bases are TGTGCCAGCAGTTACTCCGGGACAGGGGATGAAAAACTGTTTTTT.

The table lists this clonotype with many counts. J is TRBJ1-1 and V is TRBV3-1; D perhaps matches TRBD1 (6 bases). The CDR3 runs to 14 residues. Germline loops: CDR1 LGHDT, CDR2 YNNKEL (reference sequence). The V end lost 4 bases, the J end lost 6 bases, and 15 bases lay between the germline ends. As DNA, the CDR3 is TGTGCCAGCAGCCTTACACTGAGGGGGTCTGAAGCTTTCTTT. Its translation: CASSLTLRGSEAFF.

This rearrangement joins TRBV7-8 to TRBJ2-2, with D possibly TRBD1 on 5 matching bases. V lost 4 bases and J 6 bases, leaving 12 bases between the germline ends. The CDR3 totals 14 residues. The germline gives CDR1 SGHVS, CDR2 FQNEAQ. The CDR3 is CASSWVEGAGELFF. The CDR3 DNA follows: TGTGCCAGCAGCTGGGTTGAAGGGGCCGGGGAGCTGTTTTTT.

This clonotype turned up a few times. This chain uses TRBV7-2 with TRBJ2-3; 9 bases map to TRBD2. Germline V gene data show CDR1 as SGHTA and CDR2 as FQGNSA. The V segment lost 2 bases and the J segment 2 bases; nucleotides outside the gene matches: 5. The CDR3 consists of 16 residues. CDR3 in DNA: TGTGCCAGCAGCTTATACGCTAGCGGGGCCACAGATACGCAGTATTTT. Translation: CASSLYASGATDTQYF.